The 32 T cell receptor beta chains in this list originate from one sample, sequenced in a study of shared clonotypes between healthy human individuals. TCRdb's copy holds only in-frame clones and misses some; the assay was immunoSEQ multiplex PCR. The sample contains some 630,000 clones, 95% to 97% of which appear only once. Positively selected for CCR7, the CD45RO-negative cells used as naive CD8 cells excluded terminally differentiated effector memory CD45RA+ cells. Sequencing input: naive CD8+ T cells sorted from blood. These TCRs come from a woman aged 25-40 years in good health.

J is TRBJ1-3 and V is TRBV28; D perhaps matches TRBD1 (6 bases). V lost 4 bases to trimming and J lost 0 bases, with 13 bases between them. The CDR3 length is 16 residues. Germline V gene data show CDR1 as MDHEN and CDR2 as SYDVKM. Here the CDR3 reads CASSSLRTASGNTIYF. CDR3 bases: TGTGCCAGCAGTTCCCTAAGGACAGCCTCTGGAAACACCATATATTTT. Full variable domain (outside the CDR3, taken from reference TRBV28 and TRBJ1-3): DVKVTQSSRYLVKRTGEKVFLECVQDMDHENMFWYRQDPGLGLRLIYFSYDVKMKEKGDIPEGYSVSREKKERFSLILESASTNQTSMYLCASSSLRTASGNTIYFGEGSWLTVV.

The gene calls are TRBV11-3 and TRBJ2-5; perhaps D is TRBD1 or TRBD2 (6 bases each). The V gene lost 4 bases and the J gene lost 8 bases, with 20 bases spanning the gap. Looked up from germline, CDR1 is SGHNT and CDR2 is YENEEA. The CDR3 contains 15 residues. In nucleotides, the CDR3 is TGTGCCAGCAGCTCCTCCGGGGGCAGTCGGGGAACCCAGTACTTC. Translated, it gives CASSSSGGSRGTQYF.

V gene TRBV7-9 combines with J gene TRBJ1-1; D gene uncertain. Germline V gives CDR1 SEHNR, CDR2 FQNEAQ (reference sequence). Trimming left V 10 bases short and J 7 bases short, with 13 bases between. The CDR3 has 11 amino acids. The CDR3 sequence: CATMPGYEAFF. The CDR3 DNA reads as TGTGCCACAATGCCGGGGTATGAAGCTTTCTTT.

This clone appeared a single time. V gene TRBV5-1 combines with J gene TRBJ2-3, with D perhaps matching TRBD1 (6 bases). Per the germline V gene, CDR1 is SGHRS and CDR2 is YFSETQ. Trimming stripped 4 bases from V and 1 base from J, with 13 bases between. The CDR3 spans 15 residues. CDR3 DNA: TGCGCCAGCAGCACCAGACAGGCGGGCACAGATACGCAGTATTTT. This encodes CASSTRQAGTDTQYF.

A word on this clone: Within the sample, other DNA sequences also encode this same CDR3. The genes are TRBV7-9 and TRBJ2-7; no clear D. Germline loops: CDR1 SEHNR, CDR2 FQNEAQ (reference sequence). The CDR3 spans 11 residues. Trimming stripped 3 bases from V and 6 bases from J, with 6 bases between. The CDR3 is CASSFGIEQYF. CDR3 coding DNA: TGTGCCAGCAGCTTTGGGATCGAGCAGTACTTC.

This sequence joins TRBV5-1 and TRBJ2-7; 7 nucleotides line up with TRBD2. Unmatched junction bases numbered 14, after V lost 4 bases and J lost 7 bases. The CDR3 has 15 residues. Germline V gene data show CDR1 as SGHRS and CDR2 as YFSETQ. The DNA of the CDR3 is TGCGCCAGCAGCAAAGCGGGATATCCCCTTCGTGAGCAGTACTTC. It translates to CASSKAGYPLREQYF. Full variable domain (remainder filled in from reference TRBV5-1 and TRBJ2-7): KAGVTQTPRYLIKTRGQQVTLSCSPISGHRSVSWYQQTPGQGLQFLFEYFSETQRNKGNFPGRFSGRQFSNSRSEMNVSTLELGDSALYLCASSKAGYPLREQYFGPGTRLTVT.

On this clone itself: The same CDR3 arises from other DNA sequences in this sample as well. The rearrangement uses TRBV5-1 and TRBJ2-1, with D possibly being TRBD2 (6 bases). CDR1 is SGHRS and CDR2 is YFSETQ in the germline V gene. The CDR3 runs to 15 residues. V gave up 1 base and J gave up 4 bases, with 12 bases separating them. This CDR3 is CASSLSSGTYNEQFF. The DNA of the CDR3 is TGCGCCAGCAGCTTGAGTAGCGGAACTTACAATGAGCAGTTCTTC.

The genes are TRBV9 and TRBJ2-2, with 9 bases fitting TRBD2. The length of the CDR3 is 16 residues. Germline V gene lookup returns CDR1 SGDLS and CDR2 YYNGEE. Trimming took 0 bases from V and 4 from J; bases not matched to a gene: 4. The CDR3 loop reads CASSVANSGSTGELFF. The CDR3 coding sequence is TGTGCCAGCAGCGTAGCGAATAGCGGGAGCACCGGGGAGCTGTTTTTT.

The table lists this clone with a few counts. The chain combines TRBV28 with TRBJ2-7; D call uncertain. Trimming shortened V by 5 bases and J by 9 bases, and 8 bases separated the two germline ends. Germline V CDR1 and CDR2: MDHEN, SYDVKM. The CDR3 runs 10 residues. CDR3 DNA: TGTGCCAGCAGTCGTGGTGGGCAGTACTTC. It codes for CASSRGGQYF.

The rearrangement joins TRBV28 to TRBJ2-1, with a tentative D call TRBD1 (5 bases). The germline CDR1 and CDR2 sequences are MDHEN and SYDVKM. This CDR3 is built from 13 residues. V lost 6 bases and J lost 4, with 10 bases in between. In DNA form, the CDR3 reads TGTGCCAGCAGGGCAGGGTCATACAATGAGCAGTTCTTC. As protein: CASRAGSYNEQFF.

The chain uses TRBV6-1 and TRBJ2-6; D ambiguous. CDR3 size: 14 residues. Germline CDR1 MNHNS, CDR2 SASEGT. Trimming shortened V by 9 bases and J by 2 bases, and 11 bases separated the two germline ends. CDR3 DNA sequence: TGTGCCAGTACCCCGCTTACTGGGGCCAACGTCCTGACTTTC. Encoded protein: CASTPLTGANVLTF.

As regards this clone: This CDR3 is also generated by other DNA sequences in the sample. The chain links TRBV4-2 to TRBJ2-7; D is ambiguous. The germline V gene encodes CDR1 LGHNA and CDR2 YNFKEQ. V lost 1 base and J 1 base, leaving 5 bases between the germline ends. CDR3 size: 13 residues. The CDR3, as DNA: TGTGCCAGCAGCCAAGGTAGATCCTACGAGCAGTACTTC. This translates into CASSQGRSYEQYF.

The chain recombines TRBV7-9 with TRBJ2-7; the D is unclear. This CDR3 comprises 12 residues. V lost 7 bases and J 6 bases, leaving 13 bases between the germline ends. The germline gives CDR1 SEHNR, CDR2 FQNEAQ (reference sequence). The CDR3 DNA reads TGTGCCAGCACCTCTGAGGCCCCCGAGCAGTACTTC. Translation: CASTSEAPEQYF.

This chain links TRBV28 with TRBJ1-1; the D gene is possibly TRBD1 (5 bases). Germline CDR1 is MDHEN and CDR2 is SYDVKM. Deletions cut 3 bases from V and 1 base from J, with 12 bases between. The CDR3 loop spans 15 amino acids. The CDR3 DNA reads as TGTGCCAGCAGTTTCCGACCCCAGGGGAACACTGAAGCTTTCTTT. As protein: CASSFRPQGNTEAFF.

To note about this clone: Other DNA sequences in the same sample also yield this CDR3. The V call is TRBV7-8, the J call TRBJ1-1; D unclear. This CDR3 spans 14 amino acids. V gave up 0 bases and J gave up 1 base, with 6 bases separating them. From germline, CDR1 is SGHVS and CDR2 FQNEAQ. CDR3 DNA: TGTGCCAGCAGCTTAGCAGGTGGGAACACTGAAGCTTTCTTT. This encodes CASSLAGGNTEAFF.

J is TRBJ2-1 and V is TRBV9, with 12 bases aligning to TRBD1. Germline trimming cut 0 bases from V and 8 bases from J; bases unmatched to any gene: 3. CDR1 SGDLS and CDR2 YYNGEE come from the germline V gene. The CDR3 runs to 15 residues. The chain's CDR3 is CASSVGGQGADEQFF. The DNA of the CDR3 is TGTGCCAGCAGCGTAGGGGGACAGGGGGCAGATGAGCAGTTCTTC.

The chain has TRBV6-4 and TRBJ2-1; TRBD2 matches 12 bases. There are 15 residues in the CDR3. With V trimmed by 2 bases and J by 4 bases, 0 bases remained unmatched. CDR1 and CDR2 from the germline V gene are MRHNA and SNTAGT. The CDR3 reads CASSDLAGGYNEQFF. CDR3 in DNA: TGTGCCAGCAGTGACCTAGCGGGAGGGTACAATGAGCAGTTCTTC.

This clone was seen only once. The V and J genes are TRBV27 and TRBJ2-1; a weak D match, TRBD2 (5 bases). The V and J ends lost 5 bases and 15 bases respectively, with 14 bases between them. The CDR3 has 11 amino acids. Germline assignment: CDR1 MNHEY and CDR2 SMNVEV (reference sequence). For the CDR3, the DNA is TGTGCCAGCAGTGAGGGTGTCGTTTGGTTCTTC. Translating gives CASSEGVVWFF.

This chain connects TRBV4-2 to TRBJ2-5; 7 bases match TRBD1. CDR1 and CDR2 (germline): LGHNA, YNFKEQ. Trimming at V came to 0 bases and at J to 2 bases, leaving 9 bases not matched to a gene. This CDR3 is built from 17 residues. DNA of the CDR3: TGTGCCAGCAGCCAAGATCTAGTACAGGGGAGACAAGAGACCCAGTACTTC. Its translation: CASSQDLVQGRQETQYF.

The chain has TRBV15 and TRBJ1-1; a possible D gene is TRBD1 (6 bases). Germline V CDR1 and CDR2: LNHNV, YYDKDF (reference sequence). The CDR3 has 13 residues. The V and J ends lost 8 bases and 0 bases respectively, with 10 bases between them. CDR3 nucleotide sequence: TGTGCCACCCAGGACAGCTTGAACACTGAAGCTTTCTTT. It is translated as CATQDSLNTEAFF.

CDR3 bases: TGTGCCAGCAGTCCCTTAGCGGGATGGGCCGGGGAGCTGTTTTTT. Translation: CASSPLAGWAGELFF. The chain couples TRBV6-5 to TRBJ2-2; 8 nucleotides match TRBD2. The germline V gene has CDR1 MNHEY and CDR2 SVGAGI. With V trimmed by 5 bases and J by 6 bases, 8 bases remained unmatched. CDR3 length equals 15 residues.

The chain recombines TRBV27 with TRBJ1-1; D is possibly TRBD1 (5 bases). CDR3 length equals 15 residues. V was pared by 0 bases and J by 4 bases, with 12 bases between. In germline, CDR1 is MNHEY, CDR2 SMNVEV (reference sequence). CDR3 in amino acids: CASSLSGGGTTEAFF. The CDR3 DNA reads TGTGCCAGCAGTTTATCGGGGGGAGGTACCACTGAAGCTTTCTTT.

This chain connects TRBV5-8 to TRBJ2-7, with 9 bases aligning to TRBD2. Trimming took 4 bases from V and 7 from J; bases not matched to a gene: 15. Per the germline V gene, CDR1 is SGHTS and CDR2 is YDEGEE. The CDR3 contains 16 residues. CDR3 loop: CASSPARREGRYEQYF. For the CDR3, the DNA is TGTGCCAGCAGCCCGGCTAGGCGGGAGGGCCGTTATGAGCAGTACTTC.

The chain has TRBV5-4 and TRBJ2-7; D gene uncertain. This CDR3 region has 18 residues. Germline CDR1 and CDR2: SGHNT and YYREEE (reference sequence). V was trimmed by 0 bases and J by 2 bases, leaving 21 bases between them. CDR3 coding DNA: TGTGCCAGCAGCTTGGGATTCGGCAGCCCAAAACTTCCCTACGAGCAGTACTTC. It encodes CASSLGFGSPKLPYEQYF.

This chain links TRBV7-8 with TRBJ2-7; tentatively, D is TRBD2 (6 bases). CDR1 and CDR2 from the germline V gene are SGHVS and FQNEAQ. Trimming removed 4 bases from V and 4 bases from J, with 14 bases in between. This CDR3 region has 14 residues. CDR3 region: CASSSLGRSYEQYF. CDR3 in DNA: TGTGCCAGCAGCTCCTTGGGGAGGTCTTACGAGCAGTACTTC.

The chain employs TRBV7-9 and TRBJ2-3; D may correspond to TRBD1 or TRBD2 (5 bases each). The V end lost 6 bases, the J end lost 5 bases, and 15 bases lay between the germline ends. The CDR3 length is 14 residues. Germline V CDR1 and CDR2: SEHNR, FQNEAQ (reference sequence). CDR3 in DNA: TGTGCCAGCAGTAGGACACCCGAGGGAGATACGCAGTATTTT. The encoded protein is CASSRTPEGDTQYF.

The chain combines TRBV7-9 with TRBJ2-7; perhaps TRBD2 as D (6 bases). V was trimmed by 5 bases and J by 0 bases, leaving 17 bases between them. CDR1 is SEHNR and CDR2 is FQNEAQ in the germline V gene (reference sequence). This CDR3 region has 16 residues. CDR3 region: CASSPKSDGSSYEQYF. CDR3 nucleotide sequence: TGTGCCAGCAGCCCCAAATCGGACGGGAGCTCCTACGAGCAGTACTTC.

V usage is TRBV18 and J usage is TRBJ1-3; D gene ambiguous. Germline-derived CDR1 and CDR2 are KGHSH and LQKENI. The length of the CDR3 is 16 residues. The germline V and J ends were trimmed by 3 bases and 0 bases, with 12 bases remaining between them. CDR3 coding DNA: TGTGCCAGCTCACCCGACGTAAAGGACTCTGGAAACACCATATATTTT. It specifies CASSPDVKDSGNTIYF.

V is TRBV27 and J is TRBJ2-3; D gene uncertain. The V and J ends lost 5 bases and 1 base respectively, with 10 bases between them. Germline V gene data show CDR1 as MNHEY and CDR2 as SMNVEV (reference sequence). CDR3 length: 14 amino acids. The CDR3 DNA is TGTGCCAGCAGTCCACACCTGGGCACAGATACGCAGTATTTT. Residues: CASSPHLGTDTQYF.

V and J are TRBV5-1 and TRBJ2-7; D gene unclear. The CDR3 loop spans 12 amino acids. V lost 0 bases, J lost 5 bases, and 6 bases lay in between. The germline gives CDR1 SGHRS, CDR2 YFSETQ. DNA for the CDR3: TGCGCCAGCAGCTTGGACTGGAACGAGCAGTACTTC. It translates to CASSLDWNEQYF.

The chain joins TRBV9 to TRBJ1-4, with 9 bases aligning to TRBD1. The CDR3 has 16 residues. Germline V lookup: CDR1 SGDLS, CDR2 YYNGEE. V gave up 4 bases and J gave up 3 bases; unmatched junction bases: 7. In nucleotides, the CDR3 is TGTGCCAGCAGCTACGGGACAGGGAGGGCTAATGAAAAACTGTTTTTT. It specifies CASSYGTGRANEKLFF.

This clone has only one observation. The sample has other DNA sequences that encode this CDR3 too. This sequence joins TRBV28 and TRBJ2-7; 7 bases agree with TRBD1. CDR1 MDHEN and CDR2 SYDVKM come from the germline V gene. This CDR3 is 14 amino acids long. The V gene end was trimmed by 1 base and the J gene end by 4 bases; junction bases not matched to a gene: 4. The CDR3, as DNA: TGTGCCAGCAGTTTATTTAGGGGGCAATACGAGCAGTACTTC. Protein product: CASSLFRGQYEQYF.